This T cell receptor (beta chain) was retrieved from a study of cytomegalovirus exposure and HLA in healthy donors. Study conclusions and caveats: Later on, an analysis showed TCR association rates differing by HLA locus, with DRB1 the most and HLA-C the fewest. It was shown in a later analysis that HLA-associated TCR beta chains were more clonally expanded than other, equally common chains. Researchers catalogued under 200 TCR beta chains as cytomegalovirus-associated. TCR sequences were mostly rare, though some public TCRs occurred in many donors.

V gave up 3 bases and J gave up 2 bases; unmatched junction bases: 9. There are 16 residues in the CDR3. Points on this clone: The target antigen is unknown.

Primers: 60 Vbeta forward and 13 Jbeta reverse. Sequenced by immunoSEQ multiplex PCR; TCRdb stores in-frame clones only, minus some. The data show more than 140,000 clones, roughly 74% seen once. This sequence originates from a man in his forties or fifties in good health and CMV-seronegative. The sequenced sample was PBMCs. The chain links TRBV5-3 to TRBJ2-7; TRBD2 matches 9 bases. TRBV5-3 is treated as an ORF (open reading frame) with a function not yet certain. As DNA, the CDR3 is TGTGCCAGAAGCTGTGACCCTAGCGGGATGACCTACGAGCAGTACTTC. Protein: CARSCDPSGMTYEQYF.